This record covers a single T cell receptor (beta chain). Its cognate antigen has yet to be identified. No clone much larger than this one lies a single base away; base qualities are absent. The CDR3 runs 15 amino acids, cysteine and phenylalanine included. This entry keeps only the CDR3 DNA: 45 bases, framed from base 1. CDR1 and CDR2 are drawn from the germline V gene (reference sequence): MNHNY, SVGAGI. Trimming removed 4 bases from V and 2 bases from J; the gene matches leave 6 bases unexplained. Library preparation was by the immunoSEQ multiplex PCR assay. For TCR sequencing, RNA was extracted from every sample and reverse transcribed into cDNA to serve as template. First-strand cDNA was synthesized with SuperScript III using a 2:1 mix of oligo-dT and random hexamers. A synthetic immune receptor repertoire was used to measure amplification bias, and any remaining bias was corrected computationally. On the authors' methods: Raw reads were preprocessed for error removal, and CDR3 was defined according to IMGT conventions as running from the conserved cysteine to phenylalanine. To get clonality, Shannon entropy was normalized by log2 of the number of productive unique TCRs and the result was subtracted from 1. Whether each scalp clone was CD4 or CD8 was inferred by checking scalp TCRbeta sequences against the CD4 and CD8 repertoires from sorted blood. This immuneACCESS table, as held by TCRdb, lists in-frame sequences with V and J called but not all clones. Of the missing ones, under half trace to an unresolved V gene in checked studies; the others have no known cause. V and J calls and clone size are copied from that table; D and trimming were computed from the DNA. The sample records more than 110,000 clones, around four fifths of which are singletons. 20% to 25% of the sample comes from the top ten.

The data were taken from a study of CD8+ T cells in alopecia areata (dated by TCRdb to about 2018). Regarding the study in general: The treated patients took part in an open-label pilot trial in which moderate-to-severe alopecia areata was treated with oral tofacitinib at 5 to 10 mg twice daily. Biopsies were taken from tofacitinib-treated patients at baseline and again at 4 and 24 weeks into treatment, and several of those patients also had a later scalp biopsy. RNA came from the PAXgene miRNA kit for fixed scalp, the miRNeasy kit for PBMCs, and the RNeasy kit for mouse skin. The SALT score, which quantifies the percentage of affected scalp surface area, was used to measure disease severity in treated patients. Tofacitinib was given for 6 to 18 months, followed by 6 months of follow-up off drug to assess delayed response and recurrence. immunoSEQ multiplex PCR using 35 Vbeta forward primers and 13 Jbeta reverse primers was used to amplify TCRbeta CDR3 regions. On the human side, TCRbeta sequencing was run on scalp tissue and on sorted CD4+ and CD8+ peripheral blood T cells from healthy controls and from alopecia areata patients with either patchy or totalis/universalis disease. Scalp clonality was compared among normal scalp (n=4), patchy alopecia areata scalp (n=8), and alopecia totalis/universalis scalp (n=8). In both human patients and the C3H/HeJ mouse model, the study applied high-throughput TCRbeta sequencing to look at T cell clonal expansion in alopecia areata. General study outcomes and caveats: The treated cohort was small, with a single nonresponder, so links between baseline CD8+ expansion and response need larger studies. Scalp TCR repertoire analysis is complicated because resident alphabeta T cells in normal human skin are also sequenced, whereas mouse skin is dominated by gammadelta T cells. Many expanded lesional clones were found to persist in scalp and blood during tofacitinib treatment, and relapse after treatment cessation may be partly explained by this persistence. Scalp clonality and the number of expanded CD8+ clones among the top 100 scalp clones were significantly decreased by tofacitinib. Higher clonality and more expanded CD8+ clones were observed in lesional scalp than in normal scalp, particularly in alopecia totalis/universalis, a finding suggestive of antigenic drive. Compared with mice, TCR sequences shared between patients were less clear, possibly partly because of HLA diversity across the patient population.

In the paper's terms, the time point label means: about four weeks on oral tofacitinib. The label giving this sample's treatment or condition can be read as: oral pan-JAK inhibitor, 5-10 mg twice daily. From alopecia areata patients, peripheral blood was collected along with lesional scalp punch biopsies. After PBMCs were isolated by density centrifugation and stained for CD3, CD4 and CD8, a FACSAria was used to sort CD4+ and CD8+ T cells. Sequencing used CD8+ T cells sorted from blood, obtained at week 4, from a patient treated with tofacitinib. The sequence was collected from a human donor with alopecia areata. The sequence links TRBV6-6 to TRBJ2-7; TRBD1 agrees with 9 junctional bases. The CDR3 loop reads CASSLSGTGPYEQYF. The DNA sequence is as follows: TGTGCCAGCAGTTTGTCCGGGACAGGGCCCTACGAGCAGTACTTC.